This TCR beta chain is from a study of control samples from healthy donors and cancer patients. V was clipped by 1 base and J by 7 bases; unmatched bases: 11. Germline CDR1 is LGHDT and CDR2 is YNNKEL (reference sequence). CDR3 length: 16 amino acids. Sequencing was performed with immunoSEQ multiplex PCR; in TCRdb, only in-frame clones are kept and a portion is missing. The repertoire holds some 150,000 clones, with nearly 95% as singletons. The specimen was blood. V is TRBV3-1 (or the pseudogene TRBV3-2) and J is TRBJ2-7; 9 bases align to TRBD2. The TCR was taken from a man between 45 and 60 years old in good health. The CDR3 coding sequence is TGTGCCAGCAGCCAAGGTGGTAGCGGGAGATCGGGGGAGCAGTACTTC. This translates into CASSQGGSGRSGEQYF.